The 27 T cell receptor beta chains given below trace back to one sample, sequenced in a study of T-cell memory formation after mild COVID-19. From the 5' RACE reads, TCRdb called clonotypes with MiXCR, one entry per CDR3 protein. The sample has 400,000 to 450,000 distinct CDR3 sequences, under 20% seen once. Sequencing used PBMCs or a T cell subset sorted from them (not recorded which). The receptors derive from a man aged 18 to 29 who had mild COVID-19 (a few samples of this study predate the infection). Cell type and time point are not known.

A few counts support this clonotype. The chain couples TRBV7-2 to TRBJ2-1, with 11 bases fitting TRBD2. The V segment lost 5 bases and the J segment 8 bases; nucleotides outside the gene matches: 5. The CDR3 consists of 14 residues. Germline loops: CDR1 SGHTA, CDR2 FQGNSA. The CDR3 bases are TGTGCCAGCAGCGCCACTAGCGGGGGCTATGAGCAGTTCTTC. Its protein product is CASSATSGGYEQFF. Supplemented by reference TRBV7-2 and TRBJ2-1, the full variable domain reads GAGVSQSPSNKVTEKGKDVELRCDPISGHTALYWYRQSLGQGLEFLIYFQGNSAPDKSGLPSDRFSAERTGGSVSTLTIQRTQQEDSAVYLCASSATSGGYEQFFGPGTRLTVL.

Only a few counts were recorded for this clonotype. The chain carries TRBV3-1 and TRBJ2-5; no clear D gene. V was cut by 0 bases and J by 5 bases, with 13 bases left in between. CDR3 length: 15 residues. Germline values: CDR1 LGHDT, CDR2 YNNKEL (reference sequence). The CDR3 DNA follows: TGTGCCAGCAGCCAAGACGAGGACCCTCGGGAGACCCAGTACTTC. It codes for CASSQDEDPRETQYF.

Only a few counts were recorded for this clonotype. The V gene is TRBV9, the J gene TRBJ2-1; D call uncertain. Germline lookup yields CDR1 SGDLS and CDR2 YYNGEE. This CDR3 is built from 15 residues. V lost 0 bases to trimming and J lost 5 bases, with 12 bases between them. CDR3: CASSVGLSLNNEQFF. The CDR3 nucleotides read TGTGCCAGCAGCGTAGGTTTGAGTCTCAACAATGAGCAGTTCTTC.

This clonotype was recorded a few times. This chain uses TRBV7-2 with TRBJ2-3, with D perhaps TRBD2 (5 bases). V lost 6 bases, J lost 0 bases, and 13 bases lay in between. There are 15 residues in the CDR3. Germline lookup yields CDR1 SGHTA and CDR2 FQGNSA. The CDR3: CASRLVPTSTDTQYF. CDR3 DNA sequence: TGTGCCAGCAGACTAGTTCCCACTAGCACAGATACGCAGTATTTT.

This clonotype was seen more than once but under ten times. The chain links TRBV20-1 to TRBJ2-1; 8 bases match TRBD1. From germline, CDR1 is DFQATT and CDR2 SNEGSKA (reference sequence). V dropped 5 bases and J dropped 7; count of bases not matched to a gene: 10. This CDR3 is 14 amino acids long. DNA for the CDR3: TGCAGTGCTCGCGCCCAGGGGGCGGGGAATGAGCAGTTCTTC. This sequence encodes CSARAQGAGNEQFF.

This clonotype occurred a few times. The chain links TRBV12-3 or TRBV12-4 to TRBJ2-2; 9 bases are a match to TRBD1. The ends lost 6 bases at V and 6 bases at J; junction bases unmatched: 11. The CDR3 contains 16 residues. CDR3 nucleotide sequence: TGTGCCAGCAGATCCGGGACAGGGTCCGTGGCCGGGGAGCTGTTTTTT. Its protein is CASRSGTGSVAGELFF.

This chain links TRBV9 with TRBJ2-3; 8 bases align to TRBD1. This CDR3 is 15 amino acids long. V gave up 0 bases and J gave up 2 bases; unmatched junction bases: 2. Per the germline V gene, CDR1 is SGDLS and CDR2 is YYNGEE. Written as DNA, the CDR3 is TGTGCCAGCAGCGTAGAGGGACAGGACACAGATACGCAGTATTTT. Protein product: CASSVEGQDTDTQYF.

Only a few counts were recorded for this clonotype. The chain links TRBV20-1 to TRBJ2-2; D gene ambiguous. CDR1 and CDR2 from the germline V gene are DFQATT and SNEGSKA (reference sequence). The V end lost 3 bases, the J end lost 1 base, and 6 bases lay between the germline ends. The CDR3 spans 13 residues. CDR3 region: CSASVENTGELFF. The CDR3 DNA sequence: TGCAGTGCTAGCGTGGAGAACACCGGGGAGCTGTTTTTT.

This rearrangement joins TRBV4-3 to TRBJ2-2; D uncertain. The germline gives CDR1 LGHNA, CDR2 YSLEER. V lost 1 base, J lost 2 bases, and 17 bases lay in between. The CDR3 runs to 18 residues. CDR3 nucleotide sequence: TGCGCCAGCAGCCAAGTCTGGTCGGCAGGCGGAAACACCGGGGAGCTGTTTTTT. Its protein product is CASSQVWSAGGNTGELFF.

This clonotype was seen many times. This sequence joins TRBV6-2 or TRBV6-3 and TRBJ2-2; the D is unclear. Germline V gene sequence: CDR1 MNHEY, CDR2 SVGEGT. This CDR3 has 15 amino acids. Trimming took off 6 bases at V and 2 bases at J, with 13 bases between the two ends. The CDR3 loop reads CASSPGHSNTGELFF. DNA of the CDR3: TGTGCCAGCAGCCCCGGCCACTCTAACACCGGGGAGCTGTTTTTT.

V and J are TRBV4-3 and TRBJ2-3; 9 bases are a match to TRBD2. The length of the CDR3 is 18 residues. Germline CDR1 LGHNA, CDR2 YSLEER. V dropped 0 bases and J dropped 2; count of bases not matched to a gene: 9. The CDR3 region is CASSQDGARGGVTDTQYF. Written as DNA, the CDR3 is TGCGCCAGCAGCCAAGATGGGGCGCGGGGGGGCGTCACAGATACGCAGTATTTT.

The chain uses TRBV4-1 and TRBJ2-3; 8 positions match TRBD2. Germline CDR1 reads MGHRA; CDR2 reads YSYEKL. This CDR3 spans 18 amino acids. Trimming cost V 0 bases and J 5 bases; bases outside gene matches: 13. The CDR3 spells CASSQDRNGGVGKDTQYF. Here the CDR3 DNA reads TGCGCCAGCAGCCAAGATAGGAACGGGGGGGTAGGAAAAGATACGCAGTATTTT.

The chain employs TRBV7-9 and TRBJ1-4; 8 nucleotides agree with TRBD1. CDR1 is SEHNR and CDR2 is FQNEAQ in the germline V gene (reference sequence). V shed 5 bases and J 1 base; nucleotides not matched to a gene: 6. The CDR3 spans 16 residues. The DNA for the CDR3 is TGTGCCAGCAGCCCCCGGACAGGGAGAACTAATGAAAAACTGTTTTTT. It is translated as CASSPRTGRTNEKLFF.

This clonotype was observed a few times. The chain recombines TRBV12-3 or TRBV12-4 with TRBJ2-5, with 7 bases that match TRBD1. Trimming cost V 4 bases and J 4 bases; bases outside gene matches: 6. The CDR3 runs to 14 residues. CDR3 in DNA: TGTGCCAGCAGTTCCTGGACAGGAGGAGAGACCCAGTACTTC. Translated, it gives CASSSWTGGETQYF.

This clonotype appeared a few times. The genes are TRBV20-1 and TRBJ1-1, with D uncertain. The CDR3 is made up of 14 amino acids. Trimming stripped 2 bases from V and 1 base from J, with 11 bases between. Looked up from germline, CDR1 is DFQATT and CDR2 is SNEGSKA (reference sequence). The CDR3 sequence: CSARFIGPNTEAFF. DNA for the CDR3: TGCAGTGCTAGATTCATCGGACCGAACACTGAAGCTTTCTTT.

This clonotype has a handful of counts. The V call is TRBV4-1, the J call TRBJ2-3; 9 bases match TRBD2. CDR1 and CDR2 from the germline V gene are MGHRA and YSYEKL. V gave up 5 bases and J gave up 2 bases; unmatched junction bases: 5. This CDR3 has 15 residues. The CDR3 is CASSKSGGYTDTQYF. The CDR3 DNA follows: TGCGCCAGCAGCAAAAGCGGGGGGTACACAGATACGCAGTATTTT.

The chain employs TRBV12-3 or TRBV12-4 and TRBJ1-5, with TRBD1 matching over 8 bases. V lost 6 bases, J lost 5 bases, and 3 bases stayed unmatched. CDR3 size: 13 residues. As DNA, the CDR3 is TGTGCCAGCAGGGACAGGGATTATCAGCCCCAGCATTTT. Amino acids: CASRDRDYQPQHF.

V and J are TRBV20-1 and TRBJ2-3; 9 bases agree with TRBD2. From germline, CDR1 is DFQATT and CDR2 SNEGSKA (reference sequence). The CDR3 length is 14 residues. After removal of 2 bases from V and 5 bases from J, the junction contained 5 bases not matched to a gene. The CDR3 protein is CSARLAGRGDTQYF. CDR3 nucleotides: TGCAGTGCTAGACTAGCGGGGAGAGGAGATACGCAGTATTTT.

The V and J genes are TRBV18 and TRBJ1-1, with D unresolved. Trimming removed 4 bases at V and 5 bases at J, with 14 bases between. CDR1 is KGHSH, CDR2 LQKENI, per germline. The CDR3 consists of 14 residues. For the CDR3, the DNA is TGTGCCAGCTCACGCGACGCGGGAGGAACTGAAGCTTTCTTT. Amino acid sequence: CASSRDAGGTEAFF.

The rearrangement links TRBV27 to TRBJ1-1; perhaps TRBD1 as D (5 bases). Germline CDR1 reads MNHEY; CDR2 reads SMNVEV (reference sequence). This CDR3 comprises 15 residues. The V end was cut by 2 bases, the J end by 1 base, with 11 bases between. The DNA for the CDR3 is TGTGCCAGCAGTTTACAGGGCCTTTGGAACACTGAAGCTTTCTTT. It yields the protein CASSLQGLWNTEAFF.

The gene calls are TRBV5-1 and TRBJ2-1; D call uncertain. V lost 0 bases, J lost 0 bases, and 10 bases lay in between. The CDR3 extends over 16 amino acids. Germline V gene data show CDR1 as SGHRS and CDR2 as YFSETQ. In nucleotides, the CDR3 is TGCGCCAGCAGCTTGGCCCCCCGAGGCTCCTACAATGAGCAGTTCTTC. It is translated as CASSLAPRGSYNEQFF.

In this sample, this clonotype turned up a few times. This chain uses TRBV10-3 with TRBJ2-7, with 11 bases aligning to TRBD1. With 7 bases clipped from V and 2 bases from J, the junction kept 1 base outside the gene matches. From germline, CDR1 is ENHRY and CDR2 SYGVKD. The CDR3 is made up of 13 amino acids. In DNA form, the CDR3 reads TGTGCCATCATGGGACAGGGGGCCTACGAGCAGTACTTC. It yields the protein CAIMGQGAYEQYF.

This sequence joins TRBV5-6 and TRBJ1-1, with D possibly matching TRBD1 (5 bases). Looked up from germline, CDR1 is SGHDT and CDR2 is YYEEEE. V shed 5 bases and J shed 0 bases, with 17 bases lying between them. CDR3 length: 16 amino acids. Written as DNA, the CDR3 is TGTGCCAGCAGTCCCGGGAACCTGGGGGTGAACACTGAAGCTTTCTTT. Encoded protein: CASSPGNLGVNTEAFF.

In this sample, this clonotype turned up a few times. CDR3 region: CASSQDLHGDEQFF. CDR3 coding DNA: TGTGCCAGCAGCCAAGATCTCCACGGCGATGAGCAGTTCTTC. The genes are TRBV3-1 and TRBJ2-1; D remains ambiguous. The CDR3 is 14 amino acids. The germline V gene has CDR1 LGHDT and CDR2 YNNKEL (reference sequence). V was pared by 0 bases and J by 8 bases, with 11 bases between.

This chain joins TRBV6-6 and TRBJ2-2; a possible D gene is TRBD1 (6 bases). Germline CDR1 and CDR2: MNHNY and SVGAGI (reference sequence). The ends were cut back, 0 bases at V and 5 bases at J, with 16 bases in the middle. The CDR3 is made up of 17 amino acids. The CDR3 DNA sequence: TGTGCCAGCAGTTACTCGAGAACAGGGCTAAAAACCGGGGAGCTGTTTTTT. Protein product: CASSYSRTGLKTGELFF.

CDR3 in DNA: TGTGCCAGCACGGGAGCCTCCTACGAGCAGTACTTC. It yields the protein CASTGASYEQYF. V gene TRBV12-3 or TRBV12-4 combines with J gene TRBJ2-7; maybe TRBD2 (6 bases). Trimming removed 7 bases from V and 0 bases from J, with 7 bases in between. The CDR3 sequence is 12 residues long.

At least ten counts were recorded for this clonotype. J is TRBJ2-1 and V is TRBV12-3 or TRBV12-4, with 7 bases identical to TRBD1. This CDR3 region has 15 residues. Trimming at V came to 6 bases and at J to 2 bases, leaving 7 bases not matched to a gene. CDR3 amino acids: CASSYDRVAYNEQFF. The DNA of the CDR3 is TGTGCCAGCAGCTATGACAGGGTTGCCTACAATGAGCAGTTCTTC.